This T cell receptor beta chain came from a study of T-cell memory formation after mild COVID-19. The table lists this clonotype with many counts. A single record per CDR3 protein comes from TCRdb applying MiXCR to the 5' RACE reads. The sample has more than 300,000 distinct CDR3 sequences; roughly 15% are singletons. Deletions cut 2 bases from V and 2 bases from J, with 10 bases between. CDR3 length: 15 residues. The material sequenced was PBMCs or a T cell subset sorted from them (not recorded which). This chain connects TRBV12-3 or TRBV12-4 to TRBJ1-5; D is unresolved. The receptor was derived from a man aged 18-30 years who had mild COVID-19 (a few samples of this study predate the infection). Cell type and time point are not known. CDR3 DNA: TGTGCCAGCAGTTTATCTGGGGTTGGCAATCAGCCCCAGCATTTT. This sequence encodes CASSLSGVGNQPQHF.